The 16 T cell receptor beta chains in this list originate from one sample, sequenced in a study of blood T cell repertoires in COVID-19. Sequencing used immunoSEQ multiplex PCR; TCRdb keeps in-frame clones, though not all of them. This sample has about 100,000 clones; 80% to 95% occur once, and the top ten carry around 0.94%. Sequences were obtained from peripheral blood. Receptors were obtained from a man in his sixties with acute or convalescent COVID-19.

This clone was observed a handful of times. The rearrangement uses TRBV30 and TRBJ1-3; D not certain. This CDR3 comprises 13 residues. Germline V gene data show CDR1 as GTSNPN and CDR2 as SVGIG (reference sequence). The V and J ends lost 2 bases and 0 bases respectively, with 5 bases between them. Here the CDR3 reads CAWSRSSGNTIYF. In nucleotides, the CDR3 is TGTGCCTGGAGTAGGAGCTCTGGAAACACCATATATTTT.

For the CDR3, the DNA is TGTGCCAGCACCCCGGGGGGGAAAGAGACCCAGTACTTC. Translated: CASTPGGKETQYF. This chain links TRBV28 with TRBJ2-5; TRBD2 matches at 8 bases. Trimming cost V 7 bases and J 3 bases; bases outside gene matches: 4. From germline, CDR1 is MDHEN and CDR2 SYDVKM. This CDR3 contains 13 residues.

The chain recombines TRBV18 with TRBJ1-2; 10 bases are shared with TRBD1. Looked up from germline, CDR1 is KGHSH and CDR2 is LQKENI. The V gene end was trimmed by 2 bases and the J gene end by 6 bases; junction bases not matched to a gene: 6. The CDR3 is 15 amino acids. This chain's CDR3 is CASSPNGQGVDGYTF. Written as DNA, the CDR3 is TGTGCCAGCTCACCAAATGGACAGGGGGTTGATGGCTACACCTTC.

The V call is TRBV3-1 (or the pseudogene TRBV3-2), the J call TRBJ2-6; 8 nucleotides match TRBD1. Germline CDR1 and CDR2: LGHDT and YNNKEL (reference sequence). The CDR3 covers 18 residues. V gave up 0 bases and J gave up 2 bases; unmatched junction bases: 6. CDR3 region: CASSQDRAGGAGANVLTF. DNA of the CDR3: TGTGCCAGCAGCCAAGATCGGGCAGGGGGCGCTGGGGCCAACGTCCTGACTTTC.

This chain uses TRBV11-3 with TRBJ2-3; tentatively, D is TRBD2 (6 bases). Germline V gene lookup returns CDR1 SGHNT and CDR2 YENEEA. The CDR3 contains 14 residues. V gave up 5 bases and J gave up 5 bases, with 14 bases separating them. The CDR3 loop is CASSPRDLQDTQYF. CDR3 nucleotide sequence: TGTGCCAGCAGCCCCCGGGACTTGCAAGATACGCAGTATTTT. Full variable domain (remainder filled in from reference TRBV11-3 and TRBJ2-3): EAGVVQSPRYKIIEKKQPVAFWCNPISGHNTLYWYLQNLGQGPELLIRYENEEAVDDSQLPKDRFSAERLKGVDSTLKIQPAELGDSAVYLCASSPRDLQDTQYFGPGTRLTVL.

The V gene is TRBV29-1, the J gene TRBJ2-5, with 9 positions matching TRBD1. The CDR3 is 13 amino acids. The V and J ends lost 5 bases and 4 bases, in that order; junction bases with no gene match: 5. Looked up from germline, CDR1 is SQVTM and CDR2 is ANQGSEA. The CDR3 DNA reads TGCAGCGTTATAACAGGGGGCGGAGAGACCCAGTACTTC. This sequence encodes CSVITGGGETQYF.

This clone was counted once. The chain joins TRBV24-1 to TRBJ2-2; a possible D gene is TRBD1 (5 bases). This CDR3 is 16 amino acids long. Trimming pared 4 bases from V and 0 bases from J, leaving 11 bases between. Germline V gene lookup returns CDR1 KGHDR and CDR2 SFDVKD. The CDR3 region has the DNA TGTGCCACCAGTGACCATCAGGGCGCGAACACCGGGGAGCTGTTTTTT. As protein: CATSDHQGANTGELFF.

On this clone itself: This same CDR3 is encoded by further DNA sequences in the sample. The chain links TRBV2 to TRBJ2-7; 9 bases are a match to TRBD1. The length of the CDR3 is 13 residues. Germline V gene lookup returns CDR1 SNHLY and CDR2 FYNNEI. V lost 4 bases, J lost 4 bases, and 2 bases stayed unmatched. As DNA, the CDR3 is TGTGCCAGCAGTGGGACAGGGGATTACGAGCAGTACTTC. It encodes CASSGTGDYEQYF.

The chain uses TRBV3-1 (or the pseudogene TRBV3-2) and TRBJ1-2, with TRBD1 matching over 9 bases. J gave up 7 bases and V 4 bases, and 10 bases lay outside the gene matches. CDR3 length: 15 residues. Germline V gene sequence: CDR1 LGHDT, CDR2 YNNKEL (reference sequence). The CDR3 sequence: CASSPSGQGGGGYTF. CDR3 nucleotides: TGTGCCAGCAGCCCGTCGGGACAGGGAGGCGGTGGCTACACCTTC.

The genes are TRBV12-3 or TRBV12-4 and TRBJ2-7; 8 nucleotides line up with TRBD1. J gave up 2 bases and V 8 bases, and 2 bases lay outside the gene matches. This CDR3 has 12 amino acids. The CDR3 DNA sequence: TGTGCCAGCCGGGACAGGACCTACGAGCAGTACTTC. It specifies CASRDRTYEQYF.

This rearrangement joins TRBV19 to TRBJ1-5, with 11 nucleotides matching TRBD1. The germline V gene has CDR1 LNHDA and CDR2 SQIVND (reference sequence). V lost 6 bases and J lost 5; bases outside the gene matches: 6. This CDR3 spans 15 amino acids. As DNA, the CDR3 is TGTGCCAGTAGCCTAGGGACAGGGGGACATCAGCCCCAGCATTTT. Translation: CASSLGTGGHQPQHF.

V is TRBV10-2 and J is TRBJ2-7; the match to TRBD2 covers 7 bases. The CDR3 totals 15 residues. With V trimmed by 3 bases and J by 5 bases, 10 bases remained unmatched. In germline, CDR1 is WSHSY, CDR2 SAAADI. CDR3 coding DNA: TGCGCCAGCAGTGAACGGGCGGGAGCCATCCACGAGCAGTACTTC. It encodes CASSERAGAIHEQYF.

The chain links TRBV2 to TRBJ2-2; TRBD2 might be the D (5 bases). The CDR3 runs 14 residues. Trimming removed 1 base from V and 6 bases from J, with 9 bases in between. Germline V gene lookup returns CDR1 SNHLY and CDR2 FYNNEI. The CDR3 protein is CASSEVKGAGELFF. The DNA for the CDR3 is TGTGCCAGCAGTGAAGTTAAGGGAGCCGGGGAGCTGTTTTTT.

This clone occurred once. The CDR3 loop is CASSLAVSGRANEQFF. DNA for the CDR3: TGCGCCAGCAGCTTGGCCGTAAGCGGGAGGGCCAATGAGCAGTTCTTC. The chain recombines TRBV5-1 with TRBJ2-1; 10 bases map to TRBD2. After removal of 0 bases from V and 6 bases from J, the junction contained 6 bases not matched to a gene. The germline V gene has CDR1 SGHRS and CDR2 YFSETQ. There are 16 residues in the CDR3.

The chain is built from TRBV7-9 and TRBJ2-3; 7 bases map to TRBD2. Germline CDR1 reads SEHNR; CDR2 reads FQNEAQ (reference sequence). The J segment lost 0 bases and the V segment lost 5 bases, leaving 14 bases of the junction unmatched. The CDR3 totals 18 residues. CDR3 DNA sequence: TGTGCCAGCAGCCCCCTGTCAGGCGGGAGACTTAGCACAGATACGCAGTATTTT. This translates into CASSPLSGGRLSTDTQYF.

The gene calls are TRBV5-4 and TRBJ1-1; possibly TRBD1 for D (5 bases). The CDR3 spans 13 residues. The V and J ends lost 0 bases and 6 bases respectively, with 9 bases between them. Germline V gives CDR1 SGHNT, CDR2 YYREEE (reference sequence). The CDR3 bases are TGTGCCAGCAGCTTGGTGGGGGGACCTGAAGCTTTCTTT. Protein: CASSLVGGPEAFF.